This T cell receptor (beta chain) was recovered during a study of CD8 T cells in ankylosing spondylitis listed by TCRdb under 2017. About the full investigation: T cell receptor beta repertoires were profiled in healthy donors and ankylosing spondylitis patients so that disease-linked TCR variants could be found. The full study cohort comprised roughly 24 ankylosing spondylitis patients and about 110 healthy donors. Peripheral blood was sampled, and synovial fluid was additionally collected from ankylosing spondylitis patients.

Sequencing relied on an Illumina HiSeq 2500. TCR beta libraries were prepared by quantitative 5'-RACE with molecular barcodes. Under the source paper's analysis protocol: A new computational method, built on a probabilistic model of VDJ rearrangement, was used to identify disease-linked TCR variants. TCRdb cleaned the public reads at Q25 with fastp, built clones with MiXCR and kept in-frame beta chains. CDR3 protein duplicates are merged, each entry listing the most common genes and DNA. These V and J calls rely on TCRdb rather than the paper's analysis. The sample yields about 92,000 distinct CDR3 sequences; 8.8% were counted once. The top ten hold 4% to 5.5% of the sample. On this clonotype itself: No antigen is known for it. A read error is possible here, since a much larger clone lies one base away.

Study-wide conclusions, independent of this receptor: According to the report, matched synovial fluid samples from ankylosing spondylitis patients were significantly enriched for the disease-linked clones. Blood from ankylosing spondylitis patients appeared to be characterized by a TCR beta motif made up of several highly homologous amino acid variants. In peripheral blood, the disease-linked clones were found at relatively low frequencies and had a CD8+ phenotype. Some TCR beta motif variants had previously been reported in synovial fluid and blood of reactive arthritis patients, which suggested common disease-initiation mechanisms.

Per the germline V gene, MDHEN is the CDR1 and SYDVKM is the CDR2. At the junction V is shortened by 6 bases and J by 0 bases, with 10 bases in between. Reading from cysteine to phenylalanine, the CDR3 counts 14 amino acids. The DNA shown is the 42-base CDR3, in frame from base 1. In this chain, TRBV28 is recombined with TRBJ2-3, with the D segment identity uncertain. Material: blood, either unsorted or a sorted T cell fraction (not recorded which). This receptor was obtained from a male donor with ankylosing spondylitis or in good health (not recorded which). The bases are TGTGCCAGCAGCCACGGGTCGAGCACAGATACGCAGTATTTT. Protein translation: CASSHGSSTDTQYF.